A single sample is the source of the 31 T cell receptor beta chains below, sequenced in a study of early T cells in non-severe SARS-CoV-2 infection. TCRdb reprocessed the 5' RACE reads via MiXCR and lists one record per CDR3 protein. The repertoire holds 45,000 to 65,000 distinct CDR3 sequences, with approximately 10% as singletons. Sample: whole blood. The receptors were sampled from an adult who was a healthcare worker with PCR-confirmed SARS-CoV-2 infection or an uninfected control (not recorded which).

This clonotype was detected ten times or more. The CDR3 reads CASRPGTDYSPLHF. The CDR3 nucleotides read TGTGCCAGCAGGCCCGGGACAGACTATTCACCCCTCCACTTT. The rearrangement links TRBV6-1 to TRBJ1-6; 7 bases agree with TRBD1. The CDR3 has 14 amino acids. The germline gives CDR1 MNHNS, CDR2 SASEGT. V was pared by 6 bases and J by 8 bases, with 7 bases of the junction left unmatched.

CDR3 DNA sequence: TGTGCCAGTACCCGACTAGCGGGGGTCACCGGGGAGCTGTTTTTT. Protein product: CASTRLAGVTGELFF. The chain couples TRBV19 to TRBJ2-2; 12 positions agree with TRBD2. This CDR3 is 15 amino acids long. The J segment lost 4 bases and the V segment lost 7 bases, leaving 4 bases of the junction unmatched. Germline values: CDR1 LNHDA, CDR2 SQIVND (reference sequence).

In this sample, this clonotype turned up a few times. J is TRBJ2-5 and V is TRBV20-1, with no clear D. The CDR3 covers 11 residues. V lost 2 bases to trimming and J lost 4 bases, with 5 bases between them. Germline loops: CDR1 DFQATT, CDR2 SNEGSKA (reference sequence). The CDR3 is CSARLGETQYF. The CDR3 DNA sequence: TGCAGTGCTAGACTTGGAGAGACCCAGTACTTC.

The chain combines TRBV7-2 with TRBJ2-5; 11 nucleotides line up with TRBD2. The CDR3 is 15 residues long. V shed 4 bases and J 1 base; nucleotides not matched to a gene: 2. Germline CDR1 SGHTA, CDR2 FQGNSA. The CDR3 DNA is TGTGCCAGCAGCTCTAGCGGGGGGACCCAAGAGACCCAGTACTTC. Translation: CASSSSGGTQETQYF.

Only a few counts were recorded for this clonotype. The gene calls are TRBV20-1 and TRBJ1-4; a weak D match, TRBD1 (6 bases). CDR1 and CDR2 from the germline V gene are DFQATT and SNEGSKA (reference sequence). The CDR3 spans 16 residues. V lost 4 bases, J lost 7 bases, and 22 bases lay in between. The CDR3 reads CSAKHLLQGLAEKLFF. The CDR3 DNA sequence: TGCAGTGCTAAACATCTCCTACAGGGACTAGCTGAAAAACTGTTTTTT.

In its sample, this clonotype was seen many times. The gene calls are TRBV6-5 and TRBJ2-5, with D hard to call. V lost 5 bases, J lost 1 base, and 2 bases lay in between. Germline CDR1 reads MNHEY; CDR2 reads SVGAGI. This CDR3 spans 11 amino acids. CDR3 region: CASSPQETQYF. As DNA, the CDR3 is TGTGCCAGCAGTCCCCAAGAGACCCAGTACTTC.

This clonotype was seen at least ten times. This chain connects TRBV12-3 or TRBV12-4 to TRBJ1-1; TRBD1 might be the D (5 bases). The CDR3 sequence is 13 residues long. Trimming pared 11 bases from V and 0 bases from J, leaving 13 bases between. CDR3 amino acids: CAVGGTLNTEAFF. The CDR3 DNA sequence: TGTGCCGTCGGGGGTACACTGAACACTGAAGCTTTCTTT.

V usage is TRBV7-2 and J usage is TRBJ2-5, with D hard to call. The CDR3 has 13 amino acids. V gave up 0 bases and J gave up 2 bases, with 4 bases separating them. Per germline, CDR1 SGHTA and CDR2 FQGNSA. CDR3 protein: CASSLAVQETQYF. CDR3 coding DNA: TGTGCCAGCAGCTTAGCCGTACAAGAGACCCAGTACTTC.

In its sample, this clonotype was seen a few times. The chain couples TRBV6-2 or TRBV6-3 to TRBJ2-3; the D is unclear. Trimming shortened V by 5 bases and J by 2 bases, and 17 bases separated the two germline ends. The germline V gene has CDR1 MNHEY and CDR2 SVGEGT. The CDR3 is 16 residues long. The CDR3 spells CASSSSWKGDTDTQYF. CDR3 bases: TGTGCCAGCAGTAGCTCCTGGAAAGGTGACACAGATACGCAGTATTTT.

The CDR3 DNA reads as TGTGCCAGCAGCTTAGATGCCCGGACAGGGCCTCAATGGCAGTTCTTC. Protein: CASSLDARTGPQWQFF. V usage is TRBV7-2 and J usage is TRBJ2-1, with 8 bases fitting TRBD1. Germline V gene sequence: CDR1 SGHTA, CDR2 FQGNSA. Trimming at V came to 1 base and at J to 12 bases, leaving 14 bases not matched to a gene. This CDR3 comprises 16 residues. Variable domain in full (rest from reference TRBV7-2 and TRBJ2-1): GAGVSQSPSNKVTEKGKDVELRCDPISGHTALYWYRQSLGQGLEFLIYFQGNSAPDKSGLPSDRFSAERTGGSVSTLTIQRTQQEDSAVYLCASSLDARTGPQWQFFGPGTRLTVL.

At least ten counts were recorded for this clonotype. The rearrangement uses TRBV7-9 and TRBJ2-2; D is unresolved. V was clipped by 2 bases and J by 4 bases, with 8 bases between them. The CDR3 sequence is 14 residues long. Per germline, CDR1 SEHNR and CDR2 FQNEAQ (reference sequence). The CDR3 sequence is CASSLFKGTGELFF. The CDR3, as DNA: TGTGCCAGCAGCTTATTCAAGGGCACCGGGGAGCTGTTTTTT. The full variable domain, completed using reference TRBV7-9 and TRBJ2-2, is DTGVSQNPRHKITKRGQNVTFRCDPISEHNRLYWYRQTLGQGPEFLTYFQNEAQLEKSRLLSDRFSAERPKGSFSTLEIQRTEQGDSAMYLCASSLFKGTGELFFGEGSRLTVL.

The sample holds a few counts of this clonotype. The CDR3 DNA reads TGTGCCAGCAGTCAAGTTCGGGAGCCGGCAGATACGCAGTATTTT. As protein: CASSQVREPADTQYF. The chain is built from TRBV27 and TRBJ2-3, with a possible D match to TRBD2 (6 bases). Germline values: CDR1 MNHEY, CDR2 SMNVEV (reference sequence). The ends were cut back, 5 bases at V and 4 bases at J, with 16 bases in the middle. This CDR3 contains 15 residues.

J is TRBJ2-2 and V is TRBV29-1; TRBD1 matches at 8 bases. CDR3 length: 15 amino acids. Germline lookup yields CDR1 SQVTM and CDR2 ANQGSEA. V dropped 8 bases and J dropped 4; count of bases not matched to a gene: 12. CDR3 residues: CSSQQGQEITGELFF. CDR3 bases: TGCAGCTCCCAACAGGGACAGGAGATCACCGGGGAGCTGTTTTTT.

About this clonotype itself: A read error may be the cause here, since a much bigger clone is one base away. CDR3 coding DNA: TGTGCCAGCAGCGTGCTAAACTACAATGAGCAGTTCTTC. Translation gives CASSVLNYNEQFF. The V and J genes are TRBV7-2 and TRBJ2-1; D not resolved. The CDR3 has 13 residues. V was cut by 5 bases and J by 3 bases, with 8 bases left in between. Germline CDR1 is SGHTA and CDR2 is FQGNSA.

This clonotype was observed a handful of times. This chain's CDR3 is CATTLGPSTEAFF. In DNA, the CDR3 is TGTGCCACCACACTGGGACCGAGCACTGAAGCTTTCTTT. V is TRBV24-1 and J is TRBJ1-1; a possible D gene is TRBD1 (5 bases). Germline-derived CDR1 and CDR2 are KGHDR and SFDVKD. The CDR3 sequence is 13 residues long. The V gene lost 8 bases and the J gene lost 4 bases, with 13 bases spanning the gap.

This clonotype was recorded a few times. This CDR3 is CASSYKGYGDTQYF. Written as DNA, the CDR3 is TGTGCCAGCAGCTACAAAGGATATGGAGATACGCAGTATTTT. The chain couples TRBV14 to TRBJ2-3; no firm D call. The CDR3 is made up of 14 amino acids. The V and J ends lost 5 bases and 5 bases respectively, with 14 bases between them. The V gene's germline CDR1 is SGHDN and CDR2 FVKESK. Based on the CDR3 plus reference TRBV14 and TRBJ2-3, the full variable domain is EAGVTQFPSHSVIEKGQTVTLRCDPISGHDNLYWYRRVMGKEIKFLLHFVKESKQDESGMPNNRFLAERTGGTYSTLKVQPAELEDSGVYFCASSYKGYGDTQYFGPGTRLTVL.

To note about this clonotype: One base away lies a much larger clone, so this may be a sequencing read error. V usage is TRBV6-5 and J usage is TRBJ2-3; D unclear. CDR3 length: 16 residues. V dropped 4 bases and J dropped 4 bases, with 18 bases sitting between them. Germline assignment: CDR1 MNHEY and CDR2 SVGAGI. The CDR3 reads CASSLSWALRSDTQYF. The CDR3, as DNA: TGTGCCAGCAGTTTGTCCTGGGCCCTTCGGTCAGATACGCAGTATTTT.

V usage is TRBV5-4 and J usage is TRBJ2-2, with 7 bases identical to TRBD1. Germline V gene lookup returns CDR1 SGHNT and CDR2 YYREEE (reference sequence). Unmatched junction bases numbered 13, after V lost 5 bases and J lost 6 bases. The CDR3 length is 16 residues. CDR3 sequence: CASRNTGTASPGELFF. Here the CDR3 DNA reads TGTGCCAGCAGGAATACCGGGACAGCTTCTCCCGGGGAGCTGTTTTTT. Full variable domain (missing parts from reference TRBV5-4 and TRBJ2-2): ETGVTQSPTHLIKTRGQQVTLRCSSQSGHNTVSWYQQALGQGPQFIFQYYREEENGRGNFPPRFSGLQFPNYSSELNVNALELDDSALYLCASRNTGTASPGELFFGEGSRLTVL.

The chain has TRBV6-2 or TRBV6-3 and TRBJ1-2; D is possibly TRBD1 (6 bases). This CDR3 has 12 amino acids. V lost 5 bases and J lost 8, with 12 bases in between. Germline CDR1 and CDR2: MNHEY and SVGEGT. The CDR3 reads CASSHPGVGYTF. The CDR3 DNA reads TGTGCCAGCAGTCATCCAGGGGTAGGCTACACCTTC.

The table lists this clonotype with many counts. The chain joins TRBV28 to TRBJ2-1, with D tentatively TRBD1 (5 bases). Germline V CDR1 and CDR2: MDHEN, SYDVKM. The CDR3 runs to 17 residues. The V and J ends lost 5 bases and 4 bases respectively, with 21 bases between them. CDR3 region: CASSTPQGQGGYNEQFF. The DNA of the CDR3 is TGTGCCAGCAGTACCCCCCAAGGGCAGGGTGGTTACAATGAGCAGTTCTTC.

The chain has TRBV29-1 and TRBJ2-7; 8 bases fit TRBD2. The CDR3 runs to 14 residues. Germline values: CDR1 SQVTM, CDR2 ANQGSEA. The V gene end was trimmed by 7 bases and the J gene end by 9 bases; junction bases not matched to a gene: 17. The CDR3 DNA reads TGCAGCGCCGCGAGGGCTAGCGGGTACCAGGTGCAGTACTTC. This encodes CSAARASGYQVQYF.

This clonotype appeared a few times. The V call is TRBV12-3 or TRBV12-4, the J call TRBJ2-7; maybe TRBD1 (5 bases). CDR3 size: 13 residues. V was pared by 0 bases and J by 7 bases, with 10 bases between. The CDR3 region is CASSLATVGEQYF. Written as DNA, the CDR3 is TGTGCCAGCAGTTTAGCGACAGTTGGGGAGCAGTACTTC.

This chain uses TRBV5-1 with TRBJ2-3; no firm D call. Trimming cost V 4 bases and J 5 bases, with 5 bases left between them. The CDR3 runs 11 residues. Germline V lookup: CDR1 SGHRS, CDR2 YFSETQ. Here the CDR3 reads CASSMEDTQYF. The CDR3 bases are TGCGCCAGCAGCATGGAAGATACGCAGTATTTT.

This clonotype was detected many times. The J gene is TRBJ1-2, the V gene TRBV5-1; maybe TRBD1 (5 bases). V was cut by 2 bases and J by 7 bases, with 9 bases left in between. The CDR3 consists of 12 residues. From germline, CDR1 is SGHRS and CDR2 YFSETQ. The CDR3 spells CASSFKDTGYTF. Written as DNA, the CDR3 is TGCGCCAGCAGCTTTAAGGACACTGGCTACACCTTC.

This clonotype occurred once. This sequence joins TRBV30 and TRBJ1-4, with D perhaps TRBD1 (5 bases). The ends were cut back, 7 bases at V and 7 bases at J, with 13 bases in the middle. Germline CDR1 is GTSNPN and CDR2 is SVGIG (reference sequence). This CDR3 comprises 12 residues. The CDR3 nucleotides read TGTGCCTACATGACAGTGGTTGAAAAACTGTTTTTT. Its translation: CAYMTVVEKLFF.

There are a few counts of this clonotype. This chain connects TRBV18 to TRBJ2-7; 7 positions match TRBD1. The CDR3 sequence is 17 residues long. V shed 3 bases, J shed 0 bases, and the junction held 11 bases outside the gene matches. Germline CDR1 and CDR2: KGHSH and LQKENI. The CDR3 DNA sequence: TGTGCCAGCTCACCTATCCGGACAGGCGAAATCTCCTACGAGCAGTACTTC. Amino acids: CASSPIRTGEISYEQYF.

This clonotype appeared many times. The chain employs TRBV5-1 and TRBJ2-6; D remains ambiguous. This CDR3 spans 14 amino acids. Germline V gene lookup returns CDR1 SGHRS and CDR2 YFSETQ. V was clipped by 1 base and J by 1 base, with 3 bases between them. The CDR3 nucleotides read TGCGCCAGCAGCTTGTATTCTGGGGCCAACGTCCTGACTTTC. Residues: CASSLYSGANVLTF.

This clonotype was observed many times. The gene calls are TRBV12-3 or TRBV12-4 and TRBJ2-1; 12 bases fit TRBD2. This CDR3 is 15 amino acids long. The V and J ends lost 6 bases and 7 bases, in that order; junction bases with no gene match: 7. The CDR3 sequence: CASSLLAGGGNEQFF. The CDR3 bases are TGTGCCAGCAGCCTACTAGCGGGAGGCGGGAATGAGCAGTTCTTC.

This clonotype has a count of ten or more. V gene TRBV19 combines with J gene TRBJ2-1; D is perhaps TRBD2 (5 bases). This CDR3 contains 15 residues. Germline CDR1 and CDR2: LNHDA and SQIVND (reference sequence). V lost 2 bases to trimming and J lost 8 bases, with 16 bases between them. CDR3 loop: CASSILSGDRDEQFF. The CDR3 nucleotides are TGTGCCAGTAGTATATTAAGCGGAGATCGGGATGAGCAGTTCTTC.

This clonotype was seen a few times. The chain has TRBV2 and TRBJ2-3; D not certain. Per the germline V gene, CDR1 is SNHLY and CDR2 is FYNNEI. The CDR3 is 16 amino acids. Trimming took off 2 bases at V and 1 base at J, with 13 bases between the two ends. The CDR3 DNA follows: TGTGCCAGCAGTGAATTTTTGGGTGGCGGCACAGATACGCAGTATTTT. Protein: CASSEFLGGGTDTQYF. Combining the CDR3 with reference TRBV2 and TRBJ2-3 gives the whole variable domain EPEVTQTPSHQVTQMGQEVILRCVPISNHLYFYWYRQILGQKVEFLVSFYNNEISEKSEIFDDQFSVERPDGSNFTLKIRSTKLEDSAMYFCASSEFLGGGTDTQYFGPGTRLTVL.

CDR3 protein: CASSPMAGGGVNEQFF. The CDR3, as DNA: TGTGCCAGCTCACCAATGGCGGGAGGGGGCGTCAATGAGCAGTTCTTC. This chain connects TRBV18 to TRBJ2-1; TRBD2 matches 9 bases. V dropped 2 bases and J dropped 6; count of bases not matched to a gene: 8. This CDR3 has 16 residues. Germline CDR1 is KGHSH and CDR2 is LQKENI.